This paragraph reports one T cell receptor beta chain. Which antigen it targets is not known. Per-nucleotide qualities are absent, and no much larger clonotype sits a single base away. The Quick-DNA Microprep Kit was used to extract genomic DNA from the sorted cells. Amplification of TCRbeta DNA was done with the immunoSEQ hsTCRbeta kit, following the protocol from the manufacturer. An Illumina MiSeq instrument was used to sequence the TCRbeta libraries. In the paper's pipeline: Removing out-of-frame sequences left 2,204,828 distinct TCRbeta sequences, an average of roughly 67,000 per individual. Two values were used to score each individual: the count of about 160 previously reported CMV-associated TCRbeta sequences and the total count of productive distinct TCRbeta sequences. A beta-binomial model was reimplemented in Python, and scikit-learn random forests with default parameters were trained on data from the US cohort. Classifier performance on the Belgian cohort was reported as the median AUC with percentile confidence intervals calculated over 10,000 bootstrap iterations. Drawn from immuneACCESS, this table holds only the in-frame rearrangements with V and J called that TCRdb kept. Clones are partly lost; checked studies trace under half to an unresolved V gene and leave the rest unexplained. The V and J calls and the clone size are those of that table, but D and trimming were determined from the DNA. This sample holds fewer than 75,000 clones; less than 85% were observed only once. The ten largest clones take up 0.82% of the sample.

The data were taken from a study of memory CD4+ T cells and cytomegalovirus serostatus (dated by TCRdb to the late 2010s). With regard to the full study: The 33 healthy Belgian adults in the cohort included 9 who were CMV seropositive and roughly 25 who were CMV seronegative. CD4+ memory TCRbeta repertoires of a Belgian cohort with known cytomegalovirus serostatus were sequenced in order to replicate a published TCR-based CMV serostatus classifier. Overall results and qualifications from the work: CMV serostatus prediction reached a median bootstrapped AUC of about 0.94 with the original framework and 0.9 to 0.93 with a US-trained random forest. Results were interpreted as suggesting that the CMV-associated TCR signature is largely present in the CD4+ memory repertoire. Unlike the original study, which covered naive and memory CD4+ and CD8+ populations, the Belgian study sequenced only CD4+CD45RO+ memory cells. On the Belgian cohort, the classifier built on the original framework reached a median bootstrapped AUC of about 0.95, with a 95% CI of 0.76-1.00. Of 170 or so previously reported CMV-associated TCRbeta sequences, approximately 70 appeared in the CD4+ memory repertoires, each in one to five individuals.

Including cysteine and phenylalanine, the CDR3 has 14 amino acids. The retained sequence is limited to the CDR3, 42 bases, with the frame set at the first base. The V end loses 4 bases and the J end loses 0 bases, and a stretch of 8 bases separates them. Reading the germline V gene gives CDR1 SGHRS and CDR2 YFSETQ. Single viable CD3+CD4+CD8-CD45RO+ cells were sorted as memory CD4+ T cells on a FACSAria II. CMV serostatus was determined with a Roche Elecsys assay detecting serum IgG against CMV pp150, pp28, p38 and p52. Once the samples were thawed, total CD4+ T cells were enriched through positive selection using CD4 magnetic microbeads. The samples came from a different study that was designed specifically to examine the CD4+ T cell memory repertoire. Peripheral blood mononuclear cells were isolated and cryopreserved following standard operating procedures; serum was stored at -80 °C. The staining relied on CD3-PerCP (BW264/56), CD4-APC (RPA-T4), CD45RO-PE (UCHT1) and CD8-Pacific Orange (3B5) antibodies, and Sytox blue was used to exclude non-viable cells.

This sequence uses TRBV5-1 and TRBJ2-1, with the identity of the D gene unclear. The TCR was taken from an adult in good health and CMV-seronegative. The sample comprised memory CD4+ T cells from blood. The CDR3 region: CASSESSSYNEQFF. The bases are TGCGCCAGCAGCGAATCTAGCTCCTACAATGAGCAGTTCTTC. With all but the CDR3 taken from the reference TRBV5-1 and TRBJ2-1 genes, the full variable domain is: KAGVTQTPRYLIKTRGQQVTLSCSPISGHRSVSWYQQTPGQGLQFLFEYFSETQRNKGNFPGRFSGRQFSNSRSEMNVSTLELGDSALYLCASSESSSYNEQFFGPGTRLTVL.